This passage covers 9 T cell receptor beta chains from one sample sequenced in a study of TIL therapy for anti-PD-1-resistant metastatic lung cancer. Time point: pre-treatment sample, taken before nivolumab and TIL therapy. Pleural nodules or supraclavicular lymph nodes made up most of the excised metastases sampled. The libraries were made with immunoSEQ v3. Libraries were prepared by immunoSEQ multiplex PCR; TCRdb keeps only in-frame clonotypes and omits some of them. The sample carries around 100,000 clones, just over 65% recorded once. Sequencing was performed on tumor tissue, taken at baseline. These receptors came from a person between 25 and 79 years old with non-small cell lung cancer.

This chain joins TRBV11-2 and TRBJ1-6, with 8 bases aligning to TRBD1. The CDR3 has 14 residues. Trimming took 5 bases from V and 7 from J; bases not matched to a gene: 4. The germline CDR1 and CDR2 sequences are SGHAT and FQNNGV. CDR3 nucleotides: TGTGCCAGCAGCACGAGGACAGGGAATTCACCCCTCCACTTT. It encodes CASSTRTGNSPLHF.

This clone was detected only a few times. J is TRBJ2-2 and V is TRBV5-4; TRBD2 matches 7 bases. CDR1 and CDR2 (germline): SGHNT, YYREEE (reference sequence). The CDR3 is 15 residues long. With V trimmed by 0 bases and J by 7 bases, 6 bases remained unmatched. The CDR3 DNA sequence: TGTGCCAGCAGCTTGGGCGGGAGTATGGTCGGGGAGCTGTTTTTT. It codes for CASSLGGSMVGELFF.

The V call is TRBV7-9, the J call TRBJ2-1; D perhaps matches TRBD2 (6 bases). Germline V gene data show CDR1 as SEHNR and CDR2 as FQNEAQ (reference sequence). This CDR3 is built from 11 residues. Between the trimmed V and J ends, which lost 5 bases and 14 bases, there was a span of 13 bases. The CDR3 DNA follows: TGTGCCAGCAGCCCCTGGGAGGCCGAGTTCTTC. Its translation: CASSPWEAEFF.

In this sample, this clone turned up a few times. This sequence joins TRBV4-3 and TRBJ2-3, with D perhaps being TRBD1 or TRBD2 (6 bases each). V lost 3 bases and J 5 bases, leaving 18 bases between the germline ends. Germline CDR1 reads LGHNA; CDR2 reads YSLEER. The CDR3 has 16 residues. The CDR3 sequence is CASSQGTGSGRDTQYF. The CDR3 nucleotides are TGCGCCAGCAGCCAGGGCACAGGGAGCGGGCGAGATACGCAGTATTTT.

The chain's CDR3 is CASRLAGGYNRNEQFF. DNA of the CDR3: TGTGCCAGCAGGCTAGCGGGAGGTTACAATCGCAATGAGCAGTTCTTC. V is TRBV2 and J is TRBJ2-1; 11 nucleotides align to TRBD2. CDR3 length equals 16 residues. CDR1 is SNHLY and CDR2 is FYNNEI in the germline V gene. Losses at the gene ends were 6 bases for V and 6 bases for J; bases not matched to a gene: 10.

This chain connects TRBV9 to TRBJ2-7; D is ambiguous. Deletions cut 0 bases from V and 2 bases from J, with 9 bases between. The CDR3 spans 14 residues. Germline V CDR1 and CDR2: SGDLS, YYNGEE. The CDR3 loop reads CASSVGASTYEQYF. The CDR3 region has the DNA TGTGCCAGCAGCGTAGGGGCATCAACCTACGAGCAGTACTTC.

Worth noting for this clone: A junction end diverges from the germline sequence, so it may reflect a read error. The chain joins TRBV30 to TRBJ2-1; 8 bases align to TRBD1. The CDR3 is 8 residues long. Per germline, CDR1 GTSNPN and CDR2 SVGIG (reference sequence). The CDR3 reads CAWGQGVF. The DNA for the CDR3 is TGTGCCTGGGGACAGGGTGTCTTC. The variable domain in full, completed from reference TRBV30 and TRBJ2-1, reads SQTIHQWPATLVQPVGSPLSLECTVEGTSNPNLYWYRQAAGRGLQLLFYSVGIGQISSEVPQNLSASRPQDRQFILSSKKLLLSDSGFYLCAWGQGVFGPGTRLTVL.

V and J are TRBV12-1 and TRBJ1-4; the D call of TRBD1 is as the table states it, not checked on the DNA. TRBV12-1 has pseudogene status. The CDR3 consists of 14 residues. The CDR3 protein is CASSLGQNNEKLFF. For the CDR3, the DNA is TGTGCCAGCAGCTTGGGACAGAATAATGAAAAACTGTTTTTT.

The J gene is TRBJ2-3, the V gene TRBV28; 11 bases match TRBD2. The CDR3 runs to 20 residues. V lost 6 bases to trimming and J lost 3 bases; unmatched junction nucleotides: 20. Germline V gene lookup returns CDR1 MDHEN and CDR2 SYDVKM. CDR3 sequence: CASSGSSGGLWTLRTDTQYF. CDR3 DNA sequence: TGTGCCAGCAGCGGTTCTAGCGGGGGGTTGTGGACTCTTCGGACAGATACGCAGTATTTT.